The present T cell receptor beta chain was sequenced within a study of blood T cells in healthy people across ages. The CDR3 length is 14 residues. Germline lookup yields CDR1 DFQATT and CDR2 SNEGSKA (reference sequence). The junction had 5 bases not matched to a gene; V was cut back by 0 bases and J by 3 bases. Next came a second PCR, run for about 7 to 12 cycles, which used a sample-barcoded 5' primer along with a J-beta primer mix. Each of the cDNA molecules was tagged by a template-switch adaptor with 12 random nucleotides. TCRdb analysed the 5' RACE reads with MiXCR anew, one entry per CDR3 protein. The table shows 1.5 million to 2 million distinct CDR3 sequences, with approximately 40% occurring only once.

V and J are TRBV20-1 and TRBJ2-7, with TRBD1 matching over 7 bases. The sample was blood. This TCR derives from a human donor in good health. This CDR3 reads CSARDRDSLYEQYF. In DNA form, the CDR3 reads TGCAGTGCTAGAGACCGGGACAGTCTCTACGAGCAGTACTTC.